This T cell receptor (beta chain) was identified in a study of blood T cell repertoires in COVID-19. Study details: Acute and convalescent COVID-19 samples came from the United States, Italy and Spain.

Here immunoSEQ multiplex PCR was the method, and the copy in TCRdb shows in-frame clones only, minus some. The data hold about 200,000 clones, with 60% to 85% observed a single time. This CDR3 is built from 12 residues. Looked up from germline, CDR1 is LGHDT and CDR2 is YNNKEL (reference sequence). Trimming shortened V by 3 bases and J by 14 bases, and 13 bases separated the two germline ends. The rearrangement links TRBV3-1 (or the pseudogene TRBV3-2) to TRBJ1-4; D is undetermined. This TCR was sampled from a woman in her 70s with acute or convalescent COVID-19. Sequencing was carried out using peripheral blood. DNA of the CDR3: TGTGCCAGCAGCCAGGCTGGGAGAGGGCTGTTTTTT. The encoded protein is CASSQAGRGLFF.